This TCR beta chain was retrieved from a study of graft-versus-host responses after intestinal transplantation. Study as a whole: Recipients were given multivisceral, liver-intestinal, or isolated intestinal transplants. The study gave all recipients anti-thymocyte globulin induction, then tacrolimus and steroids for about 3 years.

This CDR3 has 15 residues. V lost 3 bases, J lost 1 base, and 7 bases lay in between. Germline V gives CDR1 LGHNT, CDR2 FRNRAP. Comments on this clone: Its antigen is not known.

Only in-frame clones appear in the TCRdb table, and some are missing; sequencing was by immunoSEQ multiplex PCR. This table has 120,000 or so clones, 93% appearing once. Findings and limits, study-wide: Recipient marrow contained GvH clones, some of which appeared first in ileum or blood. Maximum circulating GvH clone levels tracked with early post-transplant HvG decreases.

The input for sequencing was unstimulated CD8+ T cells sorted from spleen or lymph node cells, taken before intestinal transplant. This clonotype originated in a human donor who received an intestinal transplant. V is TRBV12-5 and J is TRBJ2-6; tentative D call: TRBD2 (6 bases). The chain's CDR3 is CASGFAGSGANVLTF. The CDR3 nucleotides read TGTGCTAGTGGTTTCGCGGGATCTGGGGCCAACGTCCTGACTTTC.